The clone carrying this T cell receptor (delta chain) was detected a few times. Antigen: not known. The CDR3 contains 22 residues. Losses at the gene ends were 0 bases for V and 0 bases for J; bases not matched to a gene: 18. Germline V CDR1 and CDR2: GEAIGNYY, EKD. The sorted cells were CD3+ Vdelta1+ Vdelta2- thymocytes from alphabeta-depleted thymus. Vdelta1+ thymocyte sorts reached between about 98% and 99.6% purity. The sample belongs to a study of Vδ1+ human thymocytes. The study, taken as a whole, reports: Highly polyclonal TRG and TRD repertoires with Gaussian CDR3 length distributions appeared in thymus. The authors advised highly purified populations and single-cell validation.

RNA was extracted from the cells and then reverse transcribed. CDR3 amplicons came from multiplex PCR with pooled V-gene forward and constant-region reverse primers. TCRdb made new clone calls on the multiplex PCR reads using CATT. Of 50,000 to 75,000 delta-chain clones detected, approximately 16% appear once; the ten largest clones hold around 0.37%. This sequence joins TRDV2 and TRDJ1, with 13 bases fitting TRDD3. The origin of this receptor is a girl under three years old who had congenital heart surgery. The sequenced sample was Vdelta1+ gamma-delta thymocytes from the thymus. Subset given: FACS-sorted CD3+ TCRalphabeta- TCRVdelta1+ TCRVdelta2- thymocytes. The DNA for the CDR3 is TGTGCCTGTGACACCGAATCAACCCCCCATACTGGGGGATACGGGTACACCGATAAACTCATCTTT. Its translation: CACDTESTPHTGGYGYTDKLIF.